Below, 20 T cell receptor beta chains from the same sample are listed, as sequenced in a study of regulatory T cells in long-lasting Graves disease. Arm-PCR with iRepertoire HTBI primers amplified the CDR3 regions for these TCR beta libraries. TCRdb fed the multiplex PCR reads into MiXCR, producing one record per CDR3 protein. Seen here are a few hundred thousand distinct CDR3 sequences, more than 20% observed once, and the top ten hold more than 55%. Time point specified: persistent/refractory GD, antithyroid drugs over 5 years with positive TRAb. RNA from PBMCs was the source of the TCR library. The starting material was peripheral blood mononuclear cells (PBMCs), obtained when the disease was refractory, from a patient treated with antithyroid drugs. These receptors all come from a female donor with Graves disease.

This clonotype occurred many times. The rearrangement links TRBV18 to TRBJ1-1; the D gene is possibly TRBD1 (5 bases). V dropped 6 bases and J dropped 0 bases, with 14 bases sitting between them. The CDR3 runs to 15 residues. Germline lookup yields CDR1 KGHSH and CDR2 LQKENI. The CDR3 protein is CASSQGRLMNTEAFF. CDR3 in DNA: TGTGCCAGCTCCCAGGGACGGCTTATGAACACTGAAGCTTTCTTT. Full variable domain (remainder filled in from reference TRBV18 and TRBJ1-1): NAGVMQNPRHLVRRRGQEARLRCSPMKGHSHVYWYRQLPEEGLKFMVYLQKENIIDESGMPKERFSAEFPKEGPSILRIQQVVRGDSAAYFCASSQGRLMNTEAFFGQGTRLTVV.

This clonotype was counted at least ten times. Here the CDR3 reads CATRGQGPSNQPQHF. The DNA of the CDR3 is TGTGCCACCCGTGGGCAGGGCCCTAGCAATCAGCCCCAGCATTTT. The chain combines TRBV6-1 with TRBJ1-5, with D possibly TRBD1 on 5 matching bases. Per the germline V gene, CDR1 is MNHNS and CDR2 is SASEGT. The CDR3 runs 15 residues. Trimming cost V 10 bases and J 0 bases, with 16 bases left between them.

In this sample, this clonotype turned up a few times. Given a much more abundant clone one base away, this may be a read error. The chain combines TRBV2 with TRBJ2-7; 7 nucleotides agree with TRBD1. The trim removed 6 bases at V and 0 bases at J, leaving 8 bases unmatched. Germline assignment: CDR1 SNHLY and CDR2 FYNNEI. This CDR3 is built from 15 residues. In DNA, the CDR3 is TGTGCCAGCAGGATGGGACAGCAGAGCTCCTACGAGCAGTACTTC. Protein: CASRMGQQSSYEQYF.

The rearrangement links TRBV19 to TRBJ2-7; 11 bases match TRBD2. The CDR3 extends over 14 amino acids. CDR1 LNHDA and CDR2 SQIVND come from the germline V gene (reference sequence). The V gene end was trimmed by 3 bases and the J gene end by 7 bases; junction bases not matched to a gene: 5. CDR3 in amino acids: CASSMTSGMWEQYF. As DNA, the CDR3 is TGTGCCAGTAGTATGACTAGCGGGATGTGGGAGCAGTACTTC.

In this sample, this clonotype turned up a few times. This chain links TRBV7-2 with TRBJ2-2, with D perhaps matching TRBD1 or TRBD2 (5 bases each). Deletions cut 0 bases from V and 1 base from J, with 9 bases between. Germline V lookup: CDR1 SGHTA, CDR2 FQGNSA. The CDR3 length is 16 residues. For the CDR3, the DNA is TGTGCCAGCAGCTTAGCGGGACCCTGGAACACCGGGGAGCTGTTTTTT. Amino acids: CASSLAGPWNTGELFF.

This clonotype came up a few times. V is TRBV7-3 and J is TRBJ2-1, with TRBD1 as a possible D gene (5 bases). Per the germline V gene, CDR1 is SGHTA and CDR2 is FQGTGA. V lost 4 bases to trimming and J lost 10 bases, with 11 bases between them. CDR3 length: 12 residues. The CDR3 DNA is TGTGCCAGCAGCTCCTCCGGACAAGAGCAGTTCTTC. It is translated as CASSSSGQEQFF.

This clonotype was seen only a few times. The rearrangement joins TRBV15 to TRBJ1-5; 9 nucleotides align to TRBD1. The V segment lost 4 bases and the J segment 6 bases; nucleotides outside the gene matches: 4. Germline V lookup: CDR1 LNHNV, CDR2 YYDKDF (reference sequence). This CDR3 has 14 amino acids. The chain's CDR3 is CATSIATGGQPQHF. CDR3 DNA: TGTGCCACCAGCATAGCGACAGGGGGTCAGCCCCAGCATTTT.

V usage is TRBV20-1 and J usage is TRBJ2-1; 16 nucleotides match TRBD2. The V gene end was trimmed by 5 bases and the J gene end by 4 bases; junction bases not matched to a gene: 8. Germline CDR1 reads DFQATT; CDR2 reads SNEGSKA (reference sequence). The CDR3 extends over 17 amino acids. CDR3 region: CSASGLAGGPEYNEQFF. In DNA, the CDR3 is TGCAGTGCTTCGGGACTAGCGGGAGGGCCGGAGTACAATGAGCAGTTCTTC.

This clonotype was picked up many times. The V and J genes are TRBV6-1 and TRBJ2-7; D might be TRBD1 (6 bases). Germline V CDR1 and CDR2: MNHNS, SASEGT. The V end lost 8 bases, the J end lost 4 bases, and 9 bases lay between the germline ends. The CDR3 is 11 amino acids. CDR3 protein: CASLGQYEQYF. DNA for the CDR3: TGTGCCAGCCTCGGACAGTACGAGCAGTACTTC.

This clonotype was seen at least ten times. J is TRBJ2-2 and V is TRBV12-3 or TRBV12-4; 7 bases agree with TRBD1. The CDR3 spans 14 residues. V was pared by 8 bases and J by 5 bases, with 8 bases of the junction left unmatched. CDR3 nucleotide sequence: TGTGCCAGCCGCCGGGACAGATCAACCGGGGAGCTGTTTTTT. This codes for CASRRDRSTGELFF.

This clonotype was detected ten times or more. The J gene is TRBJ2-5, the V gene TRBV12-3 or TRBV12-4; D is ambiguous. The CDR3 runs to 13 residues. Trimming pared 2 bases from V and 4 bases from J, leaving 8 bases between. This chain's CDR3 is CASSLRLRETQYF. The CDR3 DNA sequence: TGTGCCAGCAGTTTACGGCTGCGAGAGACCCAGTACTTC.

This clonotype has only a few counts. The rearrangement links TRBV28 to TRBJ2-7; D unresolved. Germline CDR1 and CDR2: MDHEN and SYDVKM. The length of the CDR3 is 13 residues. The V end was cut by 1 base, the J end by 2 bases, with 6 bases between. As DNA, the CDR3 is TGTGCCAGCAGTTTATCGACGGCCTACGAGCAGTACTTC. Protein product: CASSLSTAYEQYF.

This clonotype was recorded a few times. This rearrangement joins TRBV19 to TRBJ2-2, with D perhaps matching TRBD1 (5 bases). V was clipped by 1 base and J by 4 bases, with 7 bases between them. The CDR3 sequence is 14 residues long. In germline, CDR1 is LNHDA, CDR2 SQIVND (reference sequence). The DNA for the CDR3 is TGTGCCAGTAGTATAGTAGGGGCCACCGGGGAGCTGTTTTTT. This sequence encodes CASSIVGATGELFF.

This clonotype was detected many times. For the CDR3, the DNA is TGTGCTCACGGGACAGGGGATGAGGAGACCCAGTACTTC. Translated: CAHGTGDEETQYF. This sequence joins TRBV10-3 and TRBJ2-5, with 10 positions matching TRBD1. Germline V gene lookup returns CDR1 ENHRY and CDR2 SYGVKD. The CDR3 length is 13 residues.

This chain links TRBV27 with TRBJ1-1; D remains unclear. The germline V gene encodes CDR1 MNHEY and CDR2 SMNVEV (reference sequence). The CDR3 is 13 amino acids. V dropped 4 bases and J dropped 5 bases, with 11 bases sitting between them. The CDR3 nucleotides read TGTGCCAGCAGTTCCCATACTGGGACTGAAGCTTTCTTT. Translation: CASSSHTGTEAFF.

This chain connects TRBV7-8 to TRBJ1-1; D is unresolved. Trimming left V 4 bases short and J 1 base short, with 13 bases between. The CDR3 has 15 residues. The V gene's germline CDR1 is SGHVS and CDR2 FQNEAQ. The CDR3 sequence is CASSSPTKSNTEAFF. Written as DNA, the CDR3 is TGTGCCAGCAGCTCCCCGACAAAATCGAACACTGAAGCTTTCTTT. Filled out from reference TRBV7-8 and TRBJ1-1, the complete variable domain reads GAGVSQSPRYKVAKRGQDVALRCDPISGHVSLFWYQQALGQGPEFLTYFQNEAQLDKSGLPSDRFFAERPEGSVSTLKIQRTQQEDSAVYLCASSSPTKSNTEAFFGQGTRLTVV.

The chain couples TRBV2 to TRBJ2-1; TRBD1 or TRBD2 may be the D gene (5 bases each). The CDR3 length is 14 residues. The V end lost 10 bases, the J end lost 8 bases, and 21 bases lay between the germline ends. Germline-derived CDR1 and CDR2 are SNHLY and FYNNEI. In nucleotides, the CDR3 is TGTGCCACCCCAGACCCCGACAGAGGGGATGAGCAGTTCTTC. Amino acid sequence: CATPDPDRGDEQFF. Full variable domain (rest looked up from reference TRBV2 and TRBJ2-1): EPEVTQTPSHQVTQMGQEVILRCVPISNHLYFYWYRQILGQKVEFLVSFYNNEISEKSEIFDDQFSVERPDGSNFTLKIRSTKLEDSAMYFCATPDPDRGDEQFFGPGTRLTVL.

This clonotype was detected ten times or more. J is TRBJ2-6 and V is TRBV24-1; D is undetermined. Deletions cut 6 bases from V and 0 bases from J, with 8 bases between. The CDR3 loop spans 15 amino acids. CDR1 KGHDR and CDR2 SFDVKD come from the germline V gene. CDR3 loop: CATSTDLSGANVLTF. In DNA form, the CDR3 reads TGTGCCACCAGTACTGATCTCTCTGGGGCCAACGTCCTGACTTTC.

This clonotype was counted ten times or more. This chain joins TRBV12-3 or TRBV12-4 and TRBJ2-7; maybe TRBD1 (5 bases). This CDR3 comprises 14 residues. V gave up 7 bases and J gave up 8 bases, with 21 bases separating them. The CDR3 bases are TGTGCCAGCAAACGGTCAAGGACACTTGGACAGCAGTACTTC. Protein: CASKRSRTLGQQYF.

The J gene is TRBJ1-2, the V gene TRBV18; D uncertain. Germline values: CDR1 KGHSH, CDR2 LQKENI. The CDR3 loop spans 13 amino acids. Trimming removed 4 bases from V and 5 bases from J, with 11 bases in between. The CDR3 coding sequence is TGTGCCAGCTCACTTAAGCCAGATTATGGCTACACCTTC. This sequence encodes CASSLKPDYGYTF.